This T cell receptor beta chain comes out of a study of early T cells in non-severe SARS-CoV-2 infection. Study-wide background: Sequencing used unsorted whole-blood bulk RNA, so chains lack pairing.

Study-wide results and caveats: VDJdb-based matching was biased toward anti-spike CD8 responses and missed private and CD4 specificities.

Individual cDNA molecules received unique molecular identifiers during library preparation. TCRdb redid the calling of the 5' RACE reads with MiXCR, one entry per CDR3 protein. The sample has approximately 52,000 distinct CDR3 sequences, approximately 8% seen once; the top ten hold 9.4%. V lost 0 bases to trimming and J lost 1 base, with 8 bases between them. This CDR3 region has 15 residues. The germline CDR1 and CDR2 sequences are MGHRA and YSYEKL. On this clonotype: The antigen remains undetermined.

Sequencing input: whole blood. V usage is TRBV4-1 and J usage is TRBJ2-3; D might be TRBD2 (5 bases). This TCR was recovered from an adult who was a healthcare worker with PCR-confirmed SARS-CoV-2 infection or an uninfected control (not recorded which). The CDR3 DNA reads TGCGCCAGCAGCCAAGAAAACGGGGGCACAGATACGCAGTATTTT. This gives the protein CASSQENGGTDTQYF.